This T cell receptor (beta chain) was identified during a study of vaccination and CD4 T cells after COVID-19. Study-wide background: Convalescent patients gave post-COVID blood a median approximately 94 days post-diagnosis, range 35 to 161. Taking of post-vaccine samples occurred a median about 70 days after dose two (range 14 to 241).

Via MiXCR, TCRdb re-called the PCR reads, giving one row per CDR3 protein. Seen here are about 40,000 distinct CDR3 sequences, 35% to 45% observed once, and the top ten hold roughly 5%. Germline V CDR1 and CDR2: SEHNR, FQNEAQ (reference sequence). This CDR3 is built from 16 residues. V trimming: 6 bases; J trimming: 0 bases; junction bases outside the gene matches: 7. The time point here: late sampling 161 to 241 days after vaccination in a few convalescent patients. This material consisted of CD4+ T cells from blood, taken about 7 months after SARS-CoV-2 vaccination. The rearrangement links TRBV7-9 to TRBJ2-3, with 9 bases that match TRBD2. This TCR came from a human donor who had recovered from COVID-19. Here the CDR3 DNA reads TGTGCCAGCAGAGCTAGGAGCGGGAGGAGCACAGATACGCAGTATTTT. Its translation is CASRARSGRSTDTQYF. The full variable domain, with the rest looked up from reference TRBV7-9 and TRBJ2-3, is DTGVSQNPRHKITKRGQNVTFRCDPISEHNRLYWYRQTLGQGPEFLTYFQNEAQLEKSRLLSDRFSAERPKGSFSTLEIQRTEQGDSAMYLCASRARSGRSTDTQYFGPGTRLTVL.